The source of this TCR beta chain is a study of T cell repertoires in cytomegalovirus infection. Study details: Both a matching HLA type and CMV infection were indicated by public TCR beta signatures. General study findings and limits: It was HLA-C-restricted CMV-specific TCR beta clonotypes that dominated the response ex vivo. There were carriers of CMV plus the relevant HLA, and cumulative public TCR beta family frequency identified them.

In this sample, this clonotype turned up a few times. Its antigen is still unknown. TCRdb reprocessed the reads with MiXCR, giving one entry per CDR3 protein. The sample shows roughly 230,000 distinct CDR3 sequences, approximately 15% of them seen only once. Germline CDR1 reads MDHEN; CDR2 reads SYDVKM. This CDR3 contains 13 residues. With V trimmed by 5 bases and J by 3 bases, 3 bases remained unmatched. The chain carries TRBV28 and TRBJ2-7; 8 positions agree with TRBD1. The sequence was obtained from a human donor in good health (CMV status not recorded). Some clones in this sample may be carry-over from other donors' samples. Sequenced input: CD8+ T cells from PBMCs. The CDR3 loop reads CASSPGQDYEQYF. CDR3 in DNA: TGTGCCAGCAGTCCGGGACAGGACTACGAGCAGTACTTC.